This entry features one TCR beta chain sequence. Looked up from germline, CDR1 is MNHEY and CDR2 is SMNVEV (reference sequence). There are 16 residues in the CDR3. With 5 bases clipped from V and 9 bases from J, the junction kept 14 bases outside the gene matches. Under the authors' procedure: Reference gene primer amplification yielded estimated nucleated cell counts. Here immunoSEQ multiplex PCR was the method, and the copy in TCRdb shows in-frame clones only, minus some. That table supplies the V and J calls and clone size; D and trimming were determined from the DNA. This sample carries fewer than 120,000 clones, around 79% of them seen once, and the ten largest clones take roughly 16%. The data were obtained in a study of blood T cell repertoires in COVID-19. The overall study: Whether acute or convalescent, the COVID-19 samples came from the United States, Italy and Spain. In each case, the material was cDNA or gDNA derived from T cells, B-cell-depleted T cells, or PBMCs.

This chain joins TRBV27 and TRBJ2-1; 9 bases are shared with TRBD1. The TCR originated in a woman older than 75 with active or convalescent COVID-19. The source material was peripheral blood. CDR3 loop: CASSPLGQGMMGEQFF. In DNA, the CDR3 is TGTGCCAGCAGTCCTCTGGGACAGGGCATGATGGGTGAGCAGTTCTTC.